The rows below give T cell receptor beta chains drawn from one sample of a study of T cells after yellow fever vaccination. MiXCR, run by TCRdb on the 5' RACE reads, gives a single entry per CDR3 protein. The data contain 60,000 to 95,000 distinct CDR3 sequences, about 7.2% of them singletons. Specimen: CD8+ T cells sorted from PBMCs, collected 9 to 11 days after the first yellow fever vaccination. These TCRs come from a man aged 18 to 30 who received the YFV17D yellow fever vaccine. The CDR3 runs from the conserved cysteine through the conserved F or W. Each record gives: V gene, J gene, D gene, clone size, CDR3 protein, CDR3 DNA. A D gene is named only where the DNA matches it firmly. For some rows the clone size is stated as once, few or many, or as a class when expanded; others skip it.

TRBV9,TRBJ1-2,.,.,CASRLPRDQNGGYTF,TGTGCCAGCCGCCTCCCCCGGGACCAAAACGGAGGCTACACCTTC
TRBV11-2,TRBJ1-3,.,many,CASRLAGHTGNTIYF,TGTGCCAGCAGACTAGCGGGGCACACGGGAAACACCATATATTTT
TRBV28,TRBJ1-4,TRBD1,few,CASRPTGGREKLFF,TGTGCCAGCAGGCCTACAGGGGGACGGGAAAAACTGTTTTTT
TRBV12-5,TRBJ2-6,.,.,CASGFSGTFRSGANVLTF,TGTGCTAGTGGCTTCTCCGGGACTTTTCGCTCTGGGGCCAACGTCCTGACTTTC
TRBV20-1,TRBJ1-6,TRBD1,many,CSATPQGHGSPLHF,TGCAGTGCTACCCCACAGGGGCACGGTTCACCCCTCCACTTT
TRBV6-5,TRBJ2-1,TRBD2,many,CASSSRLAGHNEQFF,TGTGCCAGCAGTTCTCGACTAGCGGGACACAATGAGCAGTTCTTC
TRBV11-1,TRBJ2-5,.,.,CASSFELQGIRREETQYF,TGTGCCAGCAGCTTCGAACTCCAGGGAATCAGGAGGGAGGAGACCCAGTACTTC
TRBV7-9,TRBJ2-5,.,few,CASSLKFGGDRETQYF,TGTGCCAGCAGCTTAAAGTTTGGAGGGGATCGAGAGACCCAGTACTTC
TRBV4-1,TRBJ1-2,TRBD1,few,CASSQDRAGGAADYGYTF,TGCGCCAGCAGCCAAGATCGTGCAGGGGGCGCGGCCGACTATGGCTACACCTTC
TRBV7-8,TRBJ1-3,.,few,CASSPRRLGGNTIYF,TGTGCCAGCAGCCCGAGGAGGCTAGGTGGAAACACCATATATTTT
TRBV11-2,TRBJ1-1,.,.,CASSLEAPLLGTEAFF,TGTGCCAGCAGCTTAGAGGCCCCGCTGTTAGGTACTGAAGCTTTCTTT
TRBV7-2,TRBJ2-1,TRBD2,many,CASSPGLAGANEQFF,TGTGCCAGCAGCCCGGGACTAGCGGGGGCCAATGAGCAGTTCTTC
TRBV4-3,TRBJ2-7,TRBD2,few,CASSQDVAGALYEQYF,TGCGCCAGCAGCCAGGACGTAGCGGGGGCCCTCTACGAGCAGTACTTC
TRBV7-2,TRBJ2-5,TRBD2,.,CASSISGGAQETQYF,TGTGCCAGCAGCATTAGCGGGGGGGCCCAAGAGACCCAGTACTTC
TRBV6-2/TRBV6-3,TRBJ2-2,.,.,CASSYSSKVLNTGELFF,TGTGCCAGCAGTTACTCAAGTAAGGTTCTGAACACCGGGGAGCTGTTTTTT
TRBV9,TRBJ2-3,TRBD2,.,CASRADPSGGDVTDTQYF,TGTGCCAGCAGGGCAGACCCAAGCGGGGGAGATGTAACAGATACGCAGTATTTT
TRBV7-9,TRBJ2-1,TRBD1,.,CASSPPDRETYNEQFF,TGTGCCAGCAGCCCCCCGGACAGGGAGACCTACAATGAGCAGTTCTTC
TRBV24-1,TRBJ2-4,TRBD1,many,CATSDARDSTIQYF,TGTGCCACCAGTGATGCCCGGGACAGTACCATTCAGTACTTC
TRBV14,TRBJ1-1,.,.,CASSHRTALNTEAFF,TGTGCCAGCAGCCACCGAACAGCGTTGAACACTGAAGCTTTCTTT
TRBV12-5,TRBJ2-7,TRBD1,few,CASGPGQGYEQYF,TGTGCTAGTGGCCCCGGACAGGGGTACGAGCAGTACTTC
TRBV12-3/TRBV12-4,TRBJ2-3,.,many,CASSQALTDTQYF,TGTGCCAGCAGCCAAGCCCTCACAGATACGCAGTATTTT
TRBV2,TRBJ2-4,.,many,CASSEGWTANIQYF,TGTGCCAGCAGTGAGGGTTGGACAGCTAACATTCAGTACTTC
TRBV4-1,TRBJ1-2,TRBD1,many,CASSQDQGAGYTF,TGCGCCAGCAGCCAAGATCAGGGGGCGGGCTACACCTTC
TRBV20-1,TRBJ1-3,.,few,CSALPPGSRGNTIYF,TGCAGTGCCCTTCCTCCAGGCTCGCGAGGAAACACCATATATTTT
TRBV4-2,TRBJ2-1,TRBD2,.,CASSKTNISGDAYNEQFF,TGTGCCAGCAGCAAGACTAACATTAGCGGGGACGCCTACAATGAGCAGTTCTTC
TRBV9,TRBJ1-3,TRBD1,many,CASSAMTGAGNTIYF,TGTGCCAGCAGCGCAATGACAGGGGCGGGAAACACCATATATTTT
TRBV4-3,TRBJ1-5,.,few,CASSQARGGNQPQHF,TGCGCCAGCAGCCAAGCCCGAGGTGGCAATCAGCCCCAGCATTTT
TRBV4-3,TRBJ2-5,TRBD2,many,CASSQDGIAGQQETQYF,TGCGCCAGCAGCCAAGATGGGATAGCGGGACAACAAGAGACCCAGTACTTC
TRBV6-5,TRBJ1-4,.,few,CASSYSDGIGEKLFF,TGTGCCAGCAGTTACTCTGACGGGATAGGGGAAAAACTGTTTTTT
TRBV12-3/TRBV12-4,TRBJ2-3,.,many,CASSLPGLSTDTQYF,TGTGCCAGCAGTTTACCAGGGTTAAGCACAGATACGCAGTATTTT
TRBV4-3,TRBJ2-5,TRBD2,few,CASSQGLASGGLGTQYF,TGCGCCAGCAGCCAAGGGTTGGCTAGCGGGGGCCTTGGGACCCAGTACTTC
TRBV12-5,TRBJ1-2,.,many,CASGSNYGYTF,TGTGCTAGTGGTTCGAACTATGGCTACACCTTC
TRBV7-9,TRBJ1-2,.,many,CASSLDGFNHGYTF,TGTGCCAGCAGCTTAGACGGTTTTAATCATGGCTACACCTTC
TRBV7-8,TRBJ2-1,TRBD2,few,CASSFGTSGGTEQFF,TGTGCCAGCAGCTTCGGGACTAGCGGGGGGACTGAGCAGTTCTTC
TRBV29-1,TRBJ2-7,.,many,CSVEVADYEQYF,TGCAGCGTTGAAGTAGCCGACTACGAGCAGTACTTC
TRBV7-8,TRBJ2-3,.,many,CASSYLAPGTSPTDTQYF,TGTGCCAGCAGCTACCTCGCTCCCGGGACATCACCCACAGATACGCAGTATTTT
TRBV10-3,TRBJ1-1,.,many,CAIRTQGEAFF,TGTGCCATCAGGACCCAGGGTGAAGCTTTCTTT
TRBV2,TRBJ2-3,TRBD2,.,CASKRAGGADTQYF,TGTGCCAGCAAGAGAGCGGGGGGGGCAGATACGCAGTATTTT
TRBV7-9,TRBJ2-1,.,few,CASSLVSPKEAFF,TGTGCCAGCAGCTTAGTAAGTCCCAAAGAAGCGTTCTTC
TRBV11-1,TRBJ2-1,TRBD2,.,CASSRRNLAGGWSSYNEQFF,TGTGCCAGCAGCCGCCGTAACCTAGCGGGGGGCTGGAGCTCCTACAATGAGCAGTTCTTC
TRBV12-3/TRBV12-4,TRBJ2-3,.,.,CASTRFSTDTQYF,TGTGCCAGCACCCGCTTTAGCACAGATACGCAGTATTTT
TRBV27,TRBJ2-1,TRBD2,.,CASRLGTSGDNEQFF,TGTGCCAGCAGACTTGGGACTAGCGGGGACAATGAGCAGTTCTTC
TRBV12-3/TRBV12-4,TRBJ2-5,.,many,CASSPPGLQETQYF,TGTGCCAGCAGTCCCCCGGGGTTACAAGAGACCCAGTACTTC
TRBV6-2/TRBV6-3,TRBJ2-1,.,many,CASSSSGTYNEQFF,TGTGCCAGCAGTTCCTCCGGAACCTACAATGAGCAGTTCTTC